This T cell receptor beta chain stems from a study of a mutant IDH1 vaccine in newly diagnosed glioma. Overall study: The V12 visit happened in week 35, and the V13 visit happened in week 47. Whole-study results and caveats: Any relationship between pseudoprogression and changes in top peripheral T cell clonotypes seemed absent.

Worth noting for this clone: The antigen remains unidentified.

Time point specified: week 35, safety follow-up. What each vaccine dose contained was 300 ug of mutant IDH1 20-mer peptide, accompanied by topical imiquimod. New WHO grade 3 or 4 IDH1-mutant, ATRX-lost astrocytomas were present in all donors. Germline V gene data show CDR1 as SGHRS and CDR2 as YFSETQ. Trimming took off 0 bases at V and 1 base at J, with 10 bases between the two ends. CDR3 length: 15 residues. The table came from immunoSEQ multiplex PCR; TCRdb's copy has only in-frame clones and leaves some out. Among under 40,000 clones listed, around 84% were seen once. This specimen consisted of PBMCs, obtained from a glioma patient whose treatment included an IDH1 peptide vaccine. The gene calls are TRBV5-1 and TRBJ2-5, with a possible D match to TRBD1 (5 bases). This sequence originates from a man aged 25 to 40 with glioma. For the CDR3, the DNA is TGCGCCAGCAGCTTGGCCTCAGGGCCCCAAGAGACCCAGTACTTC. Protein product: CASSLASGPQETQYF.